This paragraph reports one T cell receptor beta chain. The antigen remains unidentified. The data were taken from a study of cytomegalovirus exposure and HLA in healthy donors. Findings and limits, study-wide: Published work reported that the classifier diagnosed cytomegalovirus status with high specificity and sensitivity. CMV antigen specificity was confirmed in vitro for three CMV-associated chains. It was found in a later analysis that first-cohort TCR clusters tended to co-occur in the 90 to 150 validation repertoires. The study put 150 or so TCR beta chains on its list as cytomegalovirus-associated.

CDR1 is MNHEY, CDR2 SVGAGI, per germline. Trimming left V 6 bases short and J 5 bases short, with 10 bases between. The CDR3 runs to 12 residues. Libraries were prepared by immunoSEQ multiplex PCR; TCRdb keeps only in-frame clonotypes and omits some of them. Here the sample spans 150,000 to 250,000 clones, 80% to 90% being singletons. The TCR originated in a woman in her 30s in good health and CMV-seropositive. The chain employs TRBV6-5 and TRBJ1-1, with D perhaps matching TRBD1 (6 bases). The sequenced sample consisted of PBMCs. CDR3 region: CASSLDRTEAFF. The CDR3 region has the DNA TGTGCCAGCAGCCTCGACAGGACTGAAGCTTTCTTT.